This T cell receptor beta chain was retrieved from a study of PD-1 blockade in classical Hodgkin lymphoma (dated by TCRdb to 2018 to 2020). Background for the entire study: Nivolumab dosing was 3 mg/kg intravenously every 2 weeks, continuing until either disease progression or unacceptable toxicity. The study used TCR beta sequencing and CyTOF to define a peripheral blood immune signature of response to PD-1 blockade in classical Hodgkin lymphoma.

V drops 2 bases and J drops 4 bases, leaving 2 bases in between. From the cysteine through the phenylalanine, the CDR3 covers 11 amino acids. The CDR3 DNA has 33 bases and is translated from base 1. Looking up the germline V gene yields CDR1 MDHEN and CDR2 SYDVKM. What the authors observed across the whole study: Baseline TCR diversity was reported as lower in newly diagnosed patients than in healthy donors, and lower still in relapsed/refractory patients. Patients starting nivolumab less than 1 year after ASCT had lower diversity and were excluded from later analyses to avoid confounding by immune reconstitution. By C4D1, a significant rise was seen in CD4+ TCR diversity but not in CD8+ TCR diversity (p=0.0027 vs p=0.16), and the rise was most apparent among complete responders (p=0.02). Baseline diversity similar to that of newly diagnosed patients was observed in trial patients achieving complete response, whereas significantly lower diversity was observed in partial responders and progressors. The study was restricted to a single clinical trial cohort, and the causes of repertoire differences, possibly disease activity or prior therapy, were left undefined.

The sample's time point label, decoded: cycle 1 day 1 (C1D1), immediately before nivolumab initiation. Every trial patient had relapsed after autologous stem cell transplantation, and cohorts A, B and C differed in prior brentuximab vedotin exposure. The trial cohort comprised 60 or so patients with relapsed/refractory classical Hodgkin lymphoma whose best overall responses were complete response, partial response or progressive disease. In the multi-cohort phase II CheckMate 205 trial, trial patients received single-agent nivolumab. An independent review committee assessed best overall response by applying the 2007 International Working Group response criteria. Trial PBMCs were collected just before the start of nivolumab (C1D1) and during therapy at cycle 2 day 1 and cycle 4 day 1. Peripheral blood was collected in 8 mL Vacutainer Cell Preparation Tubes, from which PBMCs were isolated by centrifugation and then cryopreserved.

This clone was observed once. The antigen it binds to is not known. The input lacks base qualities; no much larger clone sits a single base away. The Qiagen DNeasy kit was used to extract genomic DNA from unsorted PBMCs and from the negatively selected CD4+ and CD8+ fractions. Using primers that anneal to V and J segments, immunoSEQ multiplex PCR amplified the TCR beta CDR3 regions. A synthetic immune receptor repertoire was used to minimize amplification bias, and remaining bias was computationally removed after sequencing. Regarding the original processing steps: Custom Python scripts were used to quantify repertoire diversity as the Shannon entropy index. Unsorted, CD4+ and CD8+ repertoires were examined separately, except in combined analyses, for which CD4+ and CD8+ sequences were merged in silico. A clone counted as expanded when the clone's frequency after treatment rose at least 2-fold relative to C1D1, and clones undetected at baseline were given a pseudocount of 0.5. Singleton clones were defined as clones with 0 or 1 copy at C1D1, and non-singleton clones were defined as clones with 2 or more copies. Clones expanded in unsorted samples were assigned a CD4+, CD8+ or unknown annotation through matching of protein sequences in sorted samples from the same patient. Diversity changes from C1D1 to C4D1 were tested in paired samples using Wilcoxon tests. Drawn from immuneACCESS, this table holds only the in-frame rearrangements with V and J called that TCRdb kept. Clones are partly lost; checked studies trace under half to an unresolved V gene and leave the rest unexplained. The V and J calls and clone size were taken over from that table, and D and trimming were inferred from the DNA. For this sample there are about 5,000 clones; roughly 61% appear just once. In total, the top ten clones hold under 70% of the sample.

This sequence was found in a human donor with classical Hodgkin lymphoma. The rearrangement joined TRBV28 to TRBJ2-5; a confident D gene designation cannot be given. Sequencing used peripheral blood mononuclear cells (PBMCs), obtained at baseline. At the DNA level, the sequence is TGTGCCAGCAGTTTAGGAGAGACCCAGTACTTC. Its amino acids are CASSLGETQYF.